This passage covers 22 T cell receptor beta chains from one sample sequenced in a study of cytomegalovirus exposure and HLA in healthy donors. The PCR had 60 Vbeta and 13 Jbeta primers. Repertoires were generated with immunoSEQ multiplex PCR, while TCRdb's copy carries only in-frame clones and drops some. The sample holds fewer than 75,000 clones; roughly 84% are singletons and the top ten take less than 3.5%. The sample taken for sequencing was PBMCs. These receptors originate from a young woman in good health and CMV-seronegative.

This clone was seen a single time. V and J are TRBV6-5 and TRBJ2-3, with D possibly matching TRBD1 (6 bases). V gave up 4 bases and J gave up 4 bases, with 9 bases separating them. CDR3 length: 13 residues. Germline CDR1 and CDR2: MNHEY and SVGAGI. The CDR3 protein is CASSSGAADTQYF. The CDR3 nucleotides are TGTGCCAGCAGTTCAGGGGCCGCAGATACGCAGTATTTT.

In the case of this clone: At one end the junction does not follow the germline gene, possibly because of a read error. The chain recombines TRBV7-9 with TRBJ1-2, with D perhaps matching TRBD1 (6 bases). Germline V lookup: CDR1 SEHNR, CDR2 FQNEAQ (reference sequence). The length of the CDR3 is 13 residues. The DNA for the CDR3 is TGTTCCAGCAGCTTAGGGGCAGGGGATGGCTACACCTTC. Its translation: CSSSLGAGDGYTF.

V usage is TRBV7-2 and J usage is TRBJ1-3; D uncertain. The germline gives CDR1 SGHTA, CDR2 FQGNSA. This CDR3 has 13 amino acids. V lost 4 bases and J 4 bases, leaving 8 bases between the germline ends. CDR3: CASSSLQGNTIYF. In DNA, the CDR3 is TGTGCCAGCAGCTCCCTACAGGGAAACACCATATATTTT. Filled out from reference TRBV7-2 and TRBJ1-3, the complete variable domain reads GAGVSQSPSNKVTEKGKDVELRCDPISGHTALYWYRQSLGQGLEFLIYFQGNSAPDKSGLPSDRFSAERTGGSVSTLTIQRTQQEDSAVYLCASSSLQGNTIYFGEGSWLTVV.

J is TRBJ1-1 and V is TRBV6-5, with 9 nucleotides matching TRBD1. From germline, CDR1 is MNHEY and CDR2 SVGAGI. The CDR3 has 13 amino acids. V shed 7 bases and J 10 bases; nucleotides not matched to a gene: 10. The CDR3 sequence is CASTQPLTGGAFF. CDR3 sequence (DNA): TGTGCCAGCACCCAACCCTTGACAGGGGGAGCTTTCTTT.

The chain links TRBV13 to TRBJ1-1, with no clear D. CDR1 and CDR2 (germline): PRHDT, FYEKMQ (reference sequence). V dropped 8 bases and J dropped 4 bases, with 8 bases sitting between them. This CDR3 region has 11 residues. The CDR3 nucleotides are TGTGCCAGCCGGAGGTCCACTGAAGCTTTCTTT. This translates into CASRRSTEAFF.

J is TRBJ2-5 and V is TRBV5-6; 8 bases align to TRBD2. Trimming removed 6 bases from V and 3 bases from J; junction bases left unmatched: 16. The CDR3 consists of 17 residues. CDR1 SGHDT and CDR2 YYEEEE come from the germline V gene. This CDR3 reads CASKTRLTQREKETQYF. The CDR3 DNA reads TGTGCCAGCAAAACTAGACTGACCCAGCGGGAGAAAGAGACCCAGTACTTC.

The chain joins TRBV7-9 to TRBJ2-7; TRBD2 matches 10 bases. The CDR3 has 14 residues. Germline-derived CDR1 and CDR2 are SEHNR and FQNEAQ (reference sequence). Trimming at V came to 5 bases and at J to 6 bases, leaving 7 bases not matched to a gene. The DNA for the CDR3 is TGTGCCAGCAGCGCAAGCGGGGGGGATGTCGAGCAGTACTTC. Translated, it gives CASSASGGDVEQYF.

J is TRBJ2-5 and V is TRBV2; TRBD1 aligns across 7 bases. With the DNA end fitting TRBJ2-7 better, the J assignment may be wrong. Germline V CDR1 and CDR2: SNHLY, FYNNEI. The CDR3 extends over 12 amino acids. The CDR3 coding sequence is TGTGCCAGCAGGGGACAGATATACGAGCAGTACTTC. The encoded protein is CASRGQIYEQYF.

The chain recombines TRBV4-3 with TRBJ1-3; 9 bases agree with TRBD1. Germline loops: CDR1 LGHNA, CDR2 YSLEER. The CDR3 runs 16 residues. V lost 4 bases to trimming and J lost 6 bases; unmatched junction nucleotides: 10. The CDR3 spells CASSPAGTGTENTIYF. CDR3 in DNA: TGCGCCAGCAGCCCCGCCGGGACAGGGACAGAAAACACCATATATTTT.

This chain uses TRBV6-1 with TRBJ1-5; tentative D call: TRBD1 (5 bases). Germline CDR1 reads MNHNS; CDR2 reads SASEGT. Trimming shortened V by 3 bases and J by 9 bases, and 21 bases separated the two germline ends. This CDR3 is built from 16 residues. CDR3: CASSDAGGGNQWPQHF. The DNA for the CDR3 is TGTGCCAGCAGTGACGCCGGGGGAGGGAATCAGTGGCCCCAGCATTTT.

This clone was observed a few times. The chain is built from TRBV5-4 and TRBJ2-7, with 9 nucleotides matching TRBD1. Germline V CDR1 and CDR2: SGHNT, YYREEE (reference sequence). Losses at the gene ends were 4 bases for V and 1 base for J; bases not matched to a gene: 0. The CDR3 extends over 13 amino acids. The CDR3 reads CASSGTGSYEQYF. Written as DNA, the CDR3 is TGTGCCAGCAGCGGGACAGGGTCCTACGAGCAGTACTTC.

The chain joins TRBV11-3 to TRBJ1-1; 7 nucleotides agree with TRBD1. This CDR3 region has 15 residues. Germline CDR1 and CDR2: SGHNT and YENEEA. V lost 4 bases and J lost 0; bases outside the gene matches: 5. The CDR3 sequence: CASSSGQIMNTEAFF. The DNA for the CDR3 is TGTGCCAGCAGCTCGGGACAGATCATGAACACTGAAGCTTTCTTT.

The chain is built from TRBV30 and TRBJ1-1; no clear D. The CDR3 loop spans 12 amino acids. Trimming took 1 base from V and 1 from J, leaving 4 bases between them. In germline, CDR1 is GTSNPN, CDR2 SVGIG (reference sequence). This chain's CDR3 is CAWSAENTEAFF. The CDR3 DNA reads TGTGCCTGGAGTGCAGAGAACACTGAAGCTTTCTTT.

The rearrangement joins TRBV9 to TRBJ2-1; 11 bases are shared with TRBD2. Trimming removed 1 base from V and 4 bases from J; junction bases left unmatched: 7. This CDR3 region has 17 residues. Germline V gene data show CDR1 as SGDLS and CDR2 as YYNGEE. The CDR3 nucleotides are TGTGCCAGCAGCGTAACCTACGGGACTAGCGGTTACAATGAGCAGTTCTTC. It codes for CASSVTYGTSGYNEQFF.

Only a few counts were recorded for this clone. The V call is TRBV19, the J call TRBJ2-1, with 9 positions matching TRBD2. With 1 base clipped from V and 8 bases from J, the junction kept 9 bases outside the gene matches. This CDR3 has 16 residues. Germline V gives CDR1 LNHDA, CDR2 SQIVND (reference sequence). The CDR3 DNA reads TGTGCCAGTAGTATAGCGGAGCGGGAGGCCCGCGATGAGCAGTTCTTC. Translation gives CASSIAEREARDEQFF.

The chain employs TRBV7-2 and TRBJ2-7, with TRBD2 identical over 11 bases. Germline V gene data show CDR1 as SGHTA and CDR2 as FQGNSA. V shed 1 base and J 0 bases; nucleotides not matched to a gene: 5. The length of the CDR3 is 17 residues. In DNA form, the CDR3 reads TGTGCCAGCAGCTTAGGTAGCGGGGGGGCTAGCTCCTACGAGCAGTACTTC. Translation gives CASSLGSGGASSYEQYF.

CDR3 amino acids: CAWSLGGDTGELFF. For the CDR3, the DNA is TGTGCCTGGAGTTTGGGAGGGGACACCGGGGAGCTGTTTTTT. This sequence joins TRBV30 and TRBJ2-2, with 7 bases lining up with TRBD2. Germline V gives CDR1 GTSNPN, CDR2 SVGIG (reference sequence). With V trimmed by 2 bases and J by 3 bases, 3 bases remained unmatched. This CDR3 spans 14 amino acids.

V gene TRBV7-2 combines with J gene TRBJ1-1, with D maybe TRBD1 (6 bases). Trimming removed 5 bases from V and 2 bases from J, with 12 bases in between. Germline CDR1 is SGHTA and CDR2 is FQGNSA. This CDR3 contains 14 residues. DNA of the CDR3: TGTGCCAGCAGCAACCAACAGGGAAACACTGAAGCTTTCTTT. It encodes CASSNQQGNTEAFF.

V gene TRBV11-3 combines with J gene TRBJ2-3, with TRBD2 identical over 8 bases. Trimming at V came to 0 bases and at J to 1 base, leaving 6 bases not matched to a gene. This CDR3 comprises 17 residues. CDR1 and CDR2 (germline): SGHNT, YENEEA. Written as DNA, the CDR3 is TGTGCCAGCAGCTTAGATTCCCAGCGGGGGCGCACAGATACGCAGTATTTT. Amino acid sequence: CASSLDSQRGRTDTQYF.

The genes are TRBV19 and TRBJ2-1; tentative D call: TRBD2 (5 bases). Looked up from germline, CDR1 is LNHDA and CDR2 is SQIVND (reference sequence). The CDR3 has 17 amino acids. The germline V and J ends were trimmed by 5 bases and 7 bases, with 24 bases remaining between them. The CDR3 protein is CASSPTPGIGSSNEQFF. CDR3 in DNA: TGTGCCAGTAGTCCGACACCGGGGATCGGGTCCTCGAATGAGCAGTTCTTC.

This clone has a single count. The chain is built from TRBV5-8 and TRBJ2-2; perhaps TRBD2 as D (5 bases). The CDR3 is 16 amino acids. Germline CDR1 is SGHTS and CDR2 is YDEGEE. V lost 0 bases and J 1 base, leaving 10 bases between the germline ends. The chain's CDR3 is CASSLGSGVNTGELFF. The CDR3 bases are TGTGCCAGCAGCTTGGGGTCCGGGGTGAACACCGGGGAGCTGTTTTTT. Looking up the rest from reference TRBV5-8 and TRBJ2-2 gives the full variable domain: EAGVTQSPTHLIKTRGQQATLRCSPISGHTSVYWYQQALGLGLQFLLWYDEGEERNRGNFPPRFSGRQFPNYSSELNVNALELEDSALYLCASSLGSGVNTGELFFGEGSRLTVL.

V is TRBV4-3 and J is TRBJ1-2, with a weak D call TRBD1 (6 bases). The CDR3 runs 16 residues. Germline CDR1 reads LGHNA; CDR2 reads YSLEER. Trimming took off 0 bases at V and 4 bases at J, with 15 bases between the two ends. CDR3 coding DNA: TGCGCCAGCAGCCAAGAGAGGACAGCGACTATCTATGGCTACACCTTC. As protein: CASSQERTATIYGYTF.